A selection of T cell receptor beta chains follows, all from one sample in a study of Tregs in tolerant kidney transplant recipients. Assay: immunoSEQ multiplex PCR; the TCRdb copy retains only in-frame clones and omits some. The sample lists tens of thousands of clones, under 95% occurring once. The sample in question was CD4+ T cells from blood, obtained before the transplant. Receptors were obtained from a human donor who received a combined kidney and bone marrow transplant. Both conserved end residues are part of each CDR3. The order of the fields is V gene, J gene, CDR3 protein.

v_call: TRBV7-6
j_call: TRBJ2-3
cdr3_aa: CASSPGLAGRGSDTQYF

v_call: TRBV5-1
j_call: TRBJ1-4
cdr3_aa: CASSRRPWVPEDWGQNEKLFF

v_call: TRBV4-3
j_call: TRBJ1-2
cdr3_aa: CASSQDTTGTYGYTF

v_call: TRBV11-3
j_call: TRBJ2-1
cdr3_aa: CASSLSRHNEQFF

v_call: TRBV7-2
j_call: TRBJ1-2
cdr3_aa: CASNPQSTYGYTF

v_call: TRBV10-3
j_call: TRBJ1-1
cdr3_aa: CAISLTNTEAFF

v_call: TRBV11-2
j_call: TRBJ2-4
cdr3_aa: CASSPGTTTGNIQYF

v_call: TRBV18
j_call: TRBJ2-6
cdr3_aa: CASSPPWTGGSSGANVLTF

v_call: TRBV29-1
j_call: TRBJ1-5
cdr3_aa: CSVAGDRGGQPQHF

v_call: TRBV6-4
j_call: TRBJ2-7
cdr3_aa: CASSAVLARSYEQYF

v_call: TRBV16
j_call: TRBJ2-3
cdr3_aa: CASSQLDRTSTDTQYF

v_call: TRBV16
j_call: TRBJ1-2
cdr3_aa: CASTLQGADGYTF

v_call: TRBV18
j_call: TRBJ2-1
cdr3_aa: CASSPFYQGPSSYNEQFF

v_call: TRBV5-4
j_call: TRBJ2-2
cdr3_aa: CASSRSQGDTGELFF

v_call: TRBV18
j_call: TRBJ2-7
cdr3_aa: CASSPSAGPYEQYF

v_call: TRBV30
j_call: TRBJ1-1
cdr3_aa: CAWKKRRNTEAFF

v_call: TRBV5-1
j_call: TRBJ2-1
cdr3_aa: CASSPARGAGVWNEQFF

v_call: TRBV18
j_call: TRBJ2-7
cdr3_aa: CASSPPTTPEEQYF

v_call: TRBV7-3
j_call: TRBJ1-1
cdr3_aa: CASSPNPTTEAFF

v_call: TRBV6-1
j_call: TRBJ2-7
cdr3_aa: CASSEGGYSSEQYF

v_call: TRBV30
j_call: TRBJ2-4
cdr3_aa: CAWSLIRDIQYF

v_call: TRBV7-2
j_call: TRBJ2-7
cdr3_aa: CASSLRLAGGPRLNEQYF

v_call: TRBV7-8
j_call: TRBJ2-3
cdr3_aa: CASTGTGGVDTQYF

v_call: TRBV7-2
j_call: TRBJ1-2
cdr3_aa: CASSPISAQGTGYTF

v_call: TRBV7-9
j_call: TRBJ2-6
cdr3_aa: CASSSAGANVLTF

v_call: TRBV7-9
j_call: TRBJ2-3
cdr3_aa: CASSLGIVTVLADTDTQYF

v_call: TRBV28
j_call: TRBJ2-3
cdr3_aa: CASSIPLGGDTQYF

v_call: TRBV9
j_call: TRBJ2-2
cdr3_aa: CASSIAGATGELFF

v_call: TRBV11-2
j_call: TRBJ1-2
cdr3_aa: CASSSSDRFHGYTF

v_call: TRBV7-9
j_call: TRBJ2-7
cdr3_aa: CASSLYGGSEQYF

v_call: TRBV5-1
j_call: TRBJ2-1
cdr3_aa: CASSLGLAGVGEQFF

v_call: TRBV11-3
j_call: TRBJ2-7
cdr3_aa: CASSAGTSSYEQYF

v_call: TRBV18
j_call: TRBJ1-3
cdr3_aa: CASSLAGVSGNTIYF

v_call: TRBV27
j_call: TRBJ1-2
cdr3_aa: CASSLRQRQGGYGYTF

v_call: TRBV11-2
j_call: TRBJ2-2
cdr3_aa: CASSLDRGWLFF

v_call: TRBV27
j_call: TRBJ1-4
cdr3_aa: CASSNQGDGEKLFF

v_call: TRBV4-3
j_call: TRBJ2-7
cdr3_aa: CASSQGQVHEQYF

v_call: TRBV6-5
j_call: TRBJ1-4
cdr3_aa: CASSYQGSTTNEKLFF

v_call: TRBV11-3
j_call: TRBJ2-7
cdr3_aa: CASSLDWGGRRSYYEQYF

v_call: TRBV4-2
j_call: TRBJ2-7
cdr3_aa: CASSQAGTSSYEQYF

v_call: TRBV14
j_call: -
cdr3_aa: CASSQVPGLRYEQYF

v_call: TRBV5-4
j_call: TRBJ2-2
cdr3_aa: CASSLMSTANTGELFF

v_call: TRBV2
j_call: TRBJ2-3
cdr3_aa: CASTRGRATDTQYF

v_call: TRBV2
j_call: TRBJ1-6
cdr3_aa: CASSEGGGNSPLHF

v_call: TRBV28
j_call: TRBJ1-6
cdr3_aa: CASSPDMNSPLHF

v_call: TRBV4-3
j_call: TRBJ1-2
cdr3_aa: CASSPPGQHYGYTF

v_call: TRBV6-5
j_call: TRBJ1-2
cdr3_aa: CATQRGRRRLDGYTF

v_call: TRBV19
j_call: TRBJ2-1
cdr3_aa: CASRLGTSGISEQFF

v_call: TRBV15
j_call: TRBJ2-2
cdr3_aa: CATRRGLNTGELFF

v_call: TRBV4-3
j_call: TRBJ2-3
cdr3_aa: CASSQSGLAGGPSTDTQYF